This T cell receptor beta chain was recorded in a study of OX40 agonist ivuxolimab in advanced cancers. Across the whole study: The group had a mean age of roughly 65 years, ranged from roughly 23 to 85, and was 82.7% male.

Study conclusions and caveats: Normalized T-cell clonal expansion was also low in some nonresponders.

Germline loops: CDR1 MNHEY, CDR2 SVGAGI. This CDR3 is built from 14 residues. V was trimmed by 8 bases and J by 6 bases, leaving 16 bases between them. Generated by immunoSEQ multiplex PCR, the TCRdb table keeps only in-frame clones and is missing some. Among 66,000 or so clones listed, 87% were seen once. This clone was seen more than once but under ten times. The antigen remains undetermined. This TCR came from an adult with an advanced solid tumor such as melanoma, head and neck, liver or kidney cancer. This specimen was CD4+ or CD8+ T cells sorted from blood, taken in a trial of the OX40 agonist ivuxolimab. The V and J genes are TRBV6-5 and TRBJ1-4; tentative D call: TRBD1 (6 bases). For the CDR3, the DNA is TGTGCCAGCCGCAGGGGTCTCTGGGATGAAAAACTGTTTTTT. It is translated as CASRRGLWDEKLFF.